This T cell receptor beta chain comes out of a study of shared clonotypes between healthy human individuals. General study results and limits: Relative to clonotypes present in all four donors, those not shared had lower generation probabilities. Of the naive CD4 clonotypes, approximately 5% were shared across several donors.

Trimming shortened V by 4 bases and J by 5 bases, and 9 bases separated the two germline ends. Germline CDR1 and CDR2: DFQATT and SNEGSKA (reference sequence). CDR3 length equals 11 residues. Tens of thousands of T cell genomes, or approximately 0.2 ug DNA, went into the sorted-subset replicate PCRs. In the original processing: In the immunoSEQ data, sequences were junction-only and lacked quality scores, so filtering differed. TCRdb keeps only in-frame clones here, not all; method: immunoSEQ multiplex PCR. V, J and clone size derive from that table, while D and trimming were established from the DNA sequence. Here the sample spans about 360,000 clones, 70% to 75% being singletons. As regards this clone: Its matching antigen is unknown.

The sample comprised memory CD4+ T cells sorted from blood. As to subset: CD45RA-negative fraction. The chain joins TRBV20-1 to TRBJ2-7; D is unresolved. The TCR sequence derives from a man aged 25 to 40 in good health. CDR3 protein: CSATSEHEQYF. The CDR3 coding sequence is TGCAGTGCTACCTCGGAGCACGAGCAGTACTTC.